The present T cell receptor (beta chain) was sequenced within a study of early T cells in non-severe SARS-CoV-2 infection (dated by TCRdb to the early 2020s). For the study in its entirety: Because TCR sequencing relied on bulk RNA taken from unsorted whole blood, pairing of alpha and beta chains was not possible.

In this sample, this clonotype turned up once. Its binding antigen is unknown. No base quality values were provided; no much bigger clone lies one nucleotide off. A lone read is weak support. CDR3 length: 14 amino acids, cysteine to phenylalanine. The kept DNA is CDR3 alone, 42 bases in frame from the first base. Sequences GTSNPN (CDR1) and SVGIG (CDR2) are obtained from the germline V gene (reference sequence). The V end loses 3 bases and the J end loses 11 bases, and a stretch of 19 bases separates them. What the research found in general, with its limitations: VDJdb matching was skewed toward anti-spike CD8 responses and likely underestimated virus-specific expansions, missing private and CD4 specificities.

Libraries came from 5' RACE. Sequencing used a NextSeq 500. In the TCR library protocol, unique molecular identifiers were attached to individual cDNA molecules to correct for PCR bias and sequencing error. Both TCR alpha and beta chains were sequenced, and tight co-correlation was observed between alpha and beta sequence abundances in each sample. On the authors' methods: Decombinator V4 was used to annotate the V gene, J gene and CDR3 of the TCR sequences. Expanded TCRs were defined as changing significantly between any two time points under a Poisson model with p below 0.0001. Abundances of TCRs were expressed as counts per million after normalisation to the total number of TCRs sequenced in each sample. TRAV1-2 paired with TRAJ12, TRAJ20 or TRAJ33 defined MAIT TCRs, while TRAV10 paired with TRAJ18 defined iNKT TCRs. A search of VDJdb, accessed on 1 November 2021, was run for TCRs annotated to CMV, EBV and SARS-CoV-2, with TCRs annotated for multiple antigens excluded. TCRdb took the public reads, trimmed them with fastp at Q25, ran MiXCR for clone calling and kept in-frame beta chains. Rows with a matching CDR3 protein are joined into one entry that keeps the most common DNA and genes. TCRdb, not the authors, supplied the V and J calls. The sample yields some 120,000 distinct CDR3 sequences; under 15% were counted once. Of the sample, 21% falls within the top ten clones.

A case-control design nested within a healthcare worker cohort in London, UK, was used, with weekly nasopharyngeal swab PCR tests and blood sampling performed. Between 23 and 31 March 2020, the week of the UK lockdown, healthcare workers were enrolled and then followed up weekly for as long as 16 weeks. The sample consisted of whole blood. The sequence joins TRBV30 to TRBJ1-4; TRBD1 is a possible D gene, resting on 5 matching bases. The clonotype comes from an adult who was a healthcare worker with PCR-confirmed SARS-CoV-2 infection or an uninfected control (not recorded which). At the DNA level, the sequence is TGTGCCTGGAGCCGGGAGGGACCAGGTGATAAACTGTTTTTT. Its protein is CAWSREGPGDKLFF.